This entry lists 25 T cell receptor beta chains sequenced from one sample in a study of blood T cell repertoires in COVID-19. Generated by immunoSEQ multiplex PCR, the TCRdb table keeps only in-frame clones and is missing some. The profile shows a few hundred thousand clones, approximately 90% of them singletons. Source material: peripheral blood. These receptors were taken from a woman aged 25 to 39 with COVID-19, enrolled during active disease.

For the CDR3, the DNA is TGTGCCAGCAGATTAACGGGGAATGAAAAACTGTTTTTT. Protein sequence: CASRLTGNEKLFF. The chain has TRBV14 and TRBJ1-4; no definite D call. V gave up 6 bases and J gave up 5 bases, with 10 bases separating them. The CDR3 length is 13 residues. CDR1 is SGHDN and CDR2 is FVKESK in the germline V gene. The full variable domain, with the rest looked up from reference TRBV14 and TRBJ1-4, is EAGVTQFPSHSVIEKGQTVTLRCDPISGHDNLYWYRRVMGKEIKFLLHFVKESKQDESGMPNNRFLAERTGGTYSTLKVQPAELEDSGVYFCASRLTGNEKLFFGSGTQLSVL.

This chain connects TRBV7-2 to TRBJ1-6, with a weak D call TRBD1 (6 bases). V was cut by 1 base and J by 10 bases, with 8 bases left in between. The germline V gene has CDR1 SGHTA and CDR2 FQGNSA. The CDR3 consists of 13 residues. The CDR3 DNA is TGTGCCAGCAGCTTAGGGGACACATCACCCCTCCACTTT. It encodes CASSLGDTSPLHF.

This chain joins TRBV19 and TRBJ1-5; TRBD1 matches 7 bases. CDR1 and CDR2 (germline): LNHDA, SQIVND (reference sequence). The CDR3 has 14 amino acids. The junction had 5 bases not matched to a gene; V was cut back by 6 bases and J by 3 bases. The CDR3 sequence: CASSPDRANQPQHF. CDR3 coding DNA: TGTGCCAGTAGCCCCGACAGGGCCAATCAGCCCCAGCATTTT.

This chain uses TRBV19 with TRBJ2-1; no clear D gene. CDR3 length equals 13 residues. With 3 bases removed from V and 4 bases from J, the gap between germline ends came to 7 bases. Germline CDR1 LNHDA, CDR2 SQIVND (reference sequence). The CDR3 DNA reads TGTGCCAGTAGTATTATTCCTTACAATGAGCAGTTCTTC. Translating it yields CASSIIPYNEQFF.

The gene calls are TRBV5-6 and TRBJ1-1; unclear D gene. This CDR3 is 13 amino acids long. The V end was cut by 1 base, the J end by 2 bases, with 6 bases between. The germline V gene has CDR1 SGHDT and CDR2 YYEEEE. The DNA for the CDR3 is TGTGCCAGCAGCTTGTTCGGTAACACTGAAGCTTTCTTT. Residues: CASSLFGNTEAFF.

This sequence joins TRBV21-1 and TRBJ2-7; TRBD1, as called in the table, went unchecked against the DNA. TRBV21-1 is a listed pseudogene. CDR3 length: 16 amino acids. The CDR3 spells CASSKWGLTQPYEQYF. Written as DNA, the CDR3 is TGTGCCAGCAGCAAGTGGGGGCTAACTCAGCCCTACGAGCAGTACTTC.

CDR3 nucleotides: TGTGCCAGCAGCCAGGGGGGCGGGAGAGCGAATGAGCAGTTCTTC. It yields the protein CASSQGGGRANEQFF. This chain uses TRBV3-1 (or the pseudogene TRBV3-2) with TRBJ2-1; perhaps TRBD2 as D (7 bases). Trimming pared 3 bases from V and 7 bases from J, leaving 16 bases between. The CDR3 is made up of 15 amino acids. Germline CDR1 and CDR2: LGHDT and YNNKEL (reference sequence).

This chain connects TRBV28 to TRBJ1-5; no firm D call. Trimming removed 10 bases at V and 10 bases at J, with 11 bases between. The CDR3 length is 10 residues. CDR1 MDHEN and CDR2 SYDVKM come from the germline V gene. The CDR3 coding sequence is TGTGCCACCTCCCGGGATCCCCAGCATTTT. Translating gives CATSRDPQHF.

CDR3 in DNA: TGTGCCAGCAGCACGGACAACTTTAGCAATCAGCCCCAGCATTTT. This sequence encodes CASSTDNFSNQPQHF. The rearrangement joins TRBV7-2 to TRBJ1-5; possibly TRBD1 for D (5 bases). The CDR3 has 15 residues. V was cut by 5 bases and J by 0 bases, with 11 bases left in between. Germline CDR1 SGHTA, CDR2 FQGNSA.

The J gene is TRBJ2-7, the V gene TRBV7-8; a possible D gene is TRBD2 (5 bases). The V and J ends lost 2 bases and 6 bases respectively, with 14 bases between them. From germline, CDR1 is SGHVS and CDR2 FQNEAQ. The CDR3 extends over 14 amino acids. CDR3 DNA sequence: TGTGCCAGCAGCTTACCTGGGAGAACGCGCGAGCAGTACTTC. It yields the protein CASSLPGRTREQYF. Combining the CDR3 with reference TRBV7-8 and TRBJ2-7 gives the whole variable domain GAGVSQSPRYKVAKRGQDVALRCDPISGHVSLFWYQQALGQGPEFLTYFQNEAQLDKSGLPSDRFFAERPEGSVSTLKIQRTQQEDSAVYLCASSLPGRTREQYFGPGTRLTVT.

The CDR3 here is CASFSTGSIEQYF. The CDR3 bases are TGTGCCAGCTTTAGTACAGGGTCTATCGAGCAGTACTTC. The chain uses TRBV27 and TRBJ2-7, with D perhaps matching TRBD1 (6 bases). The ends were cut back, 8 bases at V and 6 bases at J, with 17 bases in the middle. Germline loops: CDR1 MNHEY, CDR2 SMNVEV (reference sequence). There are 13 residues in the CDR3.

This clone was recorded once. The chain recombines TRBV18 with TRBJ2-7; TRBD1 is a possible D gene (6 bases). Germline V gene data show CDR1 as KGHSH and CDR2 as LQKENI. The CDR3 has 14 residues. V was shortened by 6 bases and J by 2 bases, with 14 bases between the two germline ends. The CDR3 here is CASSPQGLPYEQYF. CDR3 in DNA: TGTGCCAGCTCTCCTCAGGGGTTGCCCTACGAGCAGTACTTC.

The rearrangement links TRBV19 to TRBJ2-4; 7 bases line up with TRBD2. Looked up from germline, CDR1 is LNHDA and CDR2 is SQIVND (reference sequence). The CDR3 consists of 15 residues. The trim removed 6 bases at V and 0 bases at J, leaving 5 bases unmatched. CDR3 in amino acids: CASSGLVPAKNIQYF. As DNA, the CDR3 is TGTGCCAGTAGCGGACTAGTACCAGCCAAAAACATTCAGTACTTC.

CDR3 loop: CASTPSRGARFF. The CDR3, as DNA: TGTGCCAGCACGCCCTCCAGGGGGGCGCGGTTTTTT. V is TRBV2 and J is TRBJ1-4, with 7 nucleotides matching TRBD1. The CDR3 is made up of 12 amino acids. V lost 7 bases, J lost 16 bases, and 12 bases stayed unmatched. Per germline, CDR1 SNHLY and CDR2 FYNNEI.

The chain joins TRBV14 to TRBJ2-7; 12 nucleotides align to TRBD2. Unmatched junction bases numbered 13, after V lost 4 bases and J lost 0 bases. This CDR3 is built from 19 residues. Germline V gene sequence: CDR1 SGHDN, CDR2 FVKESK. The CDR3 is CASSPGAGTSGSSSYEQYF. The CDR3, as DNA: TGTGCCAGCAGCCCAGGAGCGGGGACTAGCGGGTCCAGCTCCTACGAGCAGTACTTC.

This chain links TRBV11-2 with TRBJ2-7, with TRBD1 matching 7 bases. Germline CDR1 reads SGHAT; CDR2 reads FQNNGV. The CDR3 spans 14 residues. With V trimmed by 5 bases and J by 4 bases, 8 bases remained unmatched. In DNA, the CDR3 is TGTGCCAGCAGCGCTCTAGGGGGCCAATACGAGCAGTACTTC. Translated, it gives CASSALGGQYEQYF.

The rearrangement joins TRBV10-3 to TRBJ2-7; TRBD2 matches 8 bases. Per germline, CDR1 ENHRY and CDR2 SYGVKD. V shed 11 bases and J 0 bases; nucleotides not matched to a gene: 9. This CDR3 is built from 14 residues. CDR3 sequence: CASRSGGGSYEQYF. The CDR3 coding sequence is TGTGCCTCGCGGAGCGGGGGAGGCTCCTACGAGCAGTACTTC.

V and J are TRBV29-1 and TRBJ2-1; D is uncertain. Germline V gene data show CDR1 as SQVTM and CDR2 as ANQGSEA. CDR3 length equals 12 residues. V was shortened by 6 bases and J by 1 base, with 7 bases between the two germline ends. CDR3 sequence reads: CSVQQSYNEQFF. CDR3 bases: TGCAGCGTCCAACAGTCCTACAATGAGCAGTTCTTC.

Concerning this clone: The sample has other DNA sequences that encode this CDR3 too. V is TRBV6-5 and J is TRBJ2-7; 7 bases align to TRBD1. Germline V gives CDR1 MNHEY, CDR2 SVGAGI. The CDR3 length is 13 residues. The V segment lost 6 bases and the J segment 3 bases; nucleotides outside the gene matches: 5. In DNA, the CDR3 is TGTGCCAGCAGCCCGACAGGGCGCTACGAGCAGTACTTC. Translation gives CASSPTGRYEQYF.

The chain has TRBV29-1 and TRBJ2-1; 12 bases align to TRBD2. Losses at the gene ends were 7 bases for V and 4 bases for J; bases not matched to a gene: 5. CDR1 and CDR2 (germline): SQVTM, ANQGSEA. The length of the CDR3 is 14 residues. DNA of the CDR3: TGCAGCGCCTTGACTAGCGGGGGTTACAATGAGCAGTTCTTC. The encoded protein is CSALTSGGYNEQFF.

A single count supports this clone. J is TRBJ2-7 and V is TRBV13; tentative D call: TRBD1 (5 bases). The germline CDR1 and CDR2 sequences are PRHDT and FYEKMQ (reference sequence). Trimming stripped 1 base from V and 5 bases from J, with 6 bases between. The CDR3 runs 12 residues. The CDR3 sequence: CASSLVGDEQYF. The CDR3 DNA is TGTGCCAGCAGCTTAGTAGGGGACGAGCAGTACTTC.

The chain couples TRBV2 to TRBJ1-5; 9 nucleotides agree with TRBD1. V lost 6 bases to trimming and J lost 4 bases; unmatched junction nucleotides: 13. The CDR3 is 17 residues long. Germline-derived CDR1 and CDR2 are SNHLY and FYNNEI. CDR3: CASRKGQGGTRNQPQHF. The CDR3 region has the DNA TGTGCCAGCAGAAAGGGACAGGGAGGTACCAGGAATCAGCCCCAGCATTTT.

The chain is built from TRBV5-1 and TRBJ1-2; TRBD1 aligns across 7 bases. CDR1 and CDR2 from the germline V gene are SGHRS and YFSETQ. Germline trimming cut 5 bases from V and 3 bases from J; bases unmatched to any gene: 13. CDR3 length equals 16 residues. The CDR3 bases are TGCGCCAGCAGTCCTTTTACAGGGGATTTGTACTATGGCTACACCTTC. It translates to CASSPFTGDLYYGYTF.

In this sample, this clone turned up once. The chain carries TRBV5-8 and TRBJ2-7, with D perhaps matching TRBD1 (6 bases). This CDR3 spans 13 amino acids. Germline CDR1 is SGHTS and CDR2 is YDEGEE. Trimming removed 1 base at V and 5 bases at J, with 10 bases between. CDR3 loop: CASSLYRDDEQYF. The CDR3 bases are TGTGCCAGCAGCTTGTACAGGGACGACGAGCAGTACTTC.

V is TRBV19 and J is TRBJ2-2, with D unresolved. V was cut by 3 bases and J by 6 bases, with 8 bases left in between. This CDR3 is built from 13 residues. Germline CDR1 reads LNHDA; CDR2 reads SQIVND (reference sequence). The CDR3 loop reads CASSISWSGELFF. The DNA of the CDR3 is TGTGCCAGTAGTATTAGTTGGTCCGGGGAGCTGTTTTTT.